This T cell receptor beta chain was documented in a study of cytomegalovirus exposure and HLA in healthy donors. This PCR relied on a set of 60 Vbeta primers and 13 Jbeta primers. This table comes from immunoSEQ multiplex PCR, and its TCRdb copy is limited to in-frame clones, with some not included. The data show around 140,000 clones, with roughly 73% seen just once and 3% to 3.5% held by the top ten. Per germline, CDR1 SEHNR and CDR2 FQNEAQ (reference sequence). The CDR3 covers 13 residues. V was shortened by 5 bases and J by 5 bases, with 13 bases between the two germline ends. The TCR comes from a man between 40 and 49 years old in good health and CMV-seronegative. The sequenced material came from PBMCs. The chain couples TRBV7-9 to TRBJ2-7; D might be TRBD1 (6 bases). CDR3 protein: CASSRQAVDEQYF. CDR3 nucleotides: TGTGCCAGCAGCCGACAGGCTGTGGACGAGCAGTACTTC.